This entry concerns a single TCR beta chain. Its antigen remains unknown. One end of the junction varies from germline; a read error may be responsible. MiXCR was run by TCRdb on the RT-PCR reads, yielding one entry per CDR3 protein. The profile shows approximately 230,000 distinct CDR3 sequences, less than 15% of them singletons. This entry comes from a study of response to subunit inactivated influenza vaccine. The study's findings and limits: That few new T cells are recruited by each seasonal influenza vaccination was the authors' suggestion.

Germline CDR1 reads MDHEN; CDR2 reads SYDVKM. This CDR3 has 13 residues. Sequencing used non-naive T cells sorted from PBMCs, obtained less than 15 days before vaccination. The chain is built from TRBV28 and TRBJ2-5, with D possibly being TRBD1 (6 bases). The clonotype was recovered from a man between 50 and 59 years old who received an inactivated influenza vaccine. DNA of the CDR3: TGTGCCAGTGAACAGGGATCCCAAGGGACCCAGTACTTC. Protein sequence: CASEQGSQGTQYF.